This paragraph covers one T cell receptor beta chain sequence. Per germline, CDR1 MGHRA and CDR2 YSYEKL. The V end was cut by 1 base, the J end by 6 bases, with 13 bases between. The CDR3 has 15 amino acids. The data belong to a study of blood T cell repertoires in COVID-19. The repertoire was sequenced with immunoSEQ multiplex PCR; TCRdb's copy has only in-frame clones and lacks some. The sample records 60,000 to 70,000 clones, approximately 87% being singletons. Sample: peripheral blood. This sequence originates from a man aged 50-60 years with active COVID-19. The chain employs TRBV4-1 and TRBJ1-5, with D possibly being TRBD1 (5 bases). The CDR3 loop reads CASSQGGGPRQPQHF. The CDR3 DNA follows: TGCGCCAGCAGCCAAGGGGGGGGTCCACGTCAGCCCCAGCATTTT.